The 3 T cell receptor beta chains in this list originate from one sample, sequenced in a study of pediatric ulcerative colitis. Rectal tissue came from one to two pinch biopsies taken at colonoscopy. TCRdb keeps only in-frame clones here, not all; method: immunoSEQ multiplex PCR. The sample contains over 15,000 clones, roughly 70% of which appear only once. The sequenced sample consisted of gut tissue. These receptors were obtained from a boy aged 5 to 17 with moderate ulcerative colitis.

The chain has TRBV9 and TRBJ2-1, with TRBD1 identical over 7 bases. The CDR3 has 13 residues. V lost 3 bases to trimming and J lost 9 bases; unmatched junction nucleotides: 6. CDR1 and CDR2 (germline): SGDLS, YYNGEE. The CDR3 sequence: CASSGGGLTEQFF. The CDR3 nucleotides are TGTGCCAGCAGCGGAGGGGGCCTAACTGAGCAGTTCTTC.

In this sample, this clone is medium-sized (0.01 to 0.1%). This rearrangement joins TRBV19 to TRBJ2-4; D may match TRBD1 or TRBD2 (5 bases each). The CDR3 runs to 13 residues. With 5 bases removed from V and 9 bases from J, the gap between germline ends came to 14 bases. Germline CDR1 and CDR2: LNHDA and SQIVND (reference sequence). CDR3 nucleotide sequence: TGTGCCAGTAGTTCCCGGGGAGACAGCATTCAGTACTTC. Residues: CASSSRGDSIQYF.

The V and J genes are TRBV2 and TRBJ2-7; 12 bases are a match to TRBD1. V was pared by 8 bases and J by 7 bases, with 6 bases of the junction left unmatched. The CDR3 totals 13 residues. The germline V gene has CDR1 SNHLY and CDR2 FYNNEI. The CDR3 spells CASGGTGGAEQYF. The DNA for the CDR3 is TGTGCCAGCGGGGGGACAGGGGGCGCAGAGCAGTACTTC.